The TCR beta chain described here comes from a study of T-cell reconstitution after alpha-beta-depleted transplantation in children. The length of the CDR3 is 19 residues. Germline loops: CDR1 MGHRA, CDR2 YSYEKL. The J segment lost 3 bases and the V segment lost 0 bases, leaving 14 bases of the junction unmatched. The authors prepared the TCRbeta library with unique molecular identifiers. A single record per CDR3 protein comes from TCRdb applying MiXCR to the PCR reads. The sample consists of about 230,000 distinct CDR3 sequences, about 9.6% of them appearing once. This clonotype has ten or more counts.

Sequenced material: PBMCs from the stem cell graft donor, taken from the stem cell graft. This sequence originates from a human donor who donated a stem cell graft to a child with SCID. The rearrangement links TRBV4-1 to TRBJ2-3, with TRBD2 identical over 8 bases. The CDR3 loop reads CASSQEYPGGTRGTDTQYF. As DNA, the CDR3 is TGCGCCAGCAGCCAAGAATATCCGGGAGGGACTAGAGGTACAGATACGCAGTATTTT.